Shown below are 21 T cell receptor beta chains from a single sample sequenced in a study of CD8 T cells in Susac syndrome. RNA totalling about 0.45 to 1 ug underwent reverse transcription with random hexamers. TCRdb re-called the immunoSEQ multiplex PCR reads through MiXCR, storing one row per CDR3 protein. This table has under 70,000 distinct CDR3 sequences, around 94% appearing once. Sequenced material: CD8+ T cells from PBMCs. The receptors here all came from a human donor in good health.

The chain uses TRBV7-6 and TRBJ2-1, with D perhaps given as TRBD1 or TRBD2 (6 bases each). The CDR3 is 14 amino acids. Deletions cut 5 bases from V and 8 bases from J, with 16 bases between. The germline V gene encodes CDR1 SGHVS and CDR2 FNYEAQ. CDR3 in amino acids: CASSLSLGGYEQFF. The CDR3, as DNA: TGTGCCAGCAGCCTTTCTTTAGGGGGGTATGAGCAGTTCTTC.

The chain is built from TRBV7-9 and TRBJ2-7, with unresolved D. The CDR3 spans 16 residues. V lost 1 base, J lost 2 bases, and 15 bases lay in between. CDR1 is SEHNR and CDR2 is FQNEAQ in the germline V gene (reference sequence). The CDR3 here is CASSLEYSEAPYEQYF. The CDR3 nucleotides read TGTGCCAGCAGCTTAGAGTACAGCGAAGCCCCCTACGAGCAGTACTTC.

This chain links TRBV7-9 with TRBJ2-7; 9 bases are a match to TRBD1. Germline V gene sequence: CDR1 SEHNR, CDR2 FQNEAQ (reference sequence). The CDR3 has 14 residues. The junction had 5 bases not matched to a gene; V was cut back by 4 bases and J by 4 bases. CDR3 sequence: CASSSGTGNYEQYF. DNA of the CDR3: TGTGCCAGCAGCTCCGGGACAGGGAATTACGAGCAGTACTTC. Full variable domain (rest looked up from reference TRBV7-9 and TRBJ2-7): DTGVSQNPRHKITKRGQNVTFRCDPISEHNRLYWYRQTLGQGPEFLTYFQNEAQLEKSRLLSDRFSAERPKGSFSTLEIQRTEQGDSAMYLCASSSGTGNYEQYFGPGTRLTVT.

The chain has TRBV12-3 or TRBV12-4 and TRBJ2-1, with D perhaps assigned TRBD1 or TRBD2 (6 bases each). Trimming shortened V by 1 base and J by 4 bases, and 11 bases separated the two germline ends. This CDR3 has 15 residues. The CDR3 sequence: CASSLGGARYNEQFF. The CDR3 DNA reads TGTGCCAGCAGTTTAGGGGGGGCCCGATACAATGAGCAGTTCTTC.

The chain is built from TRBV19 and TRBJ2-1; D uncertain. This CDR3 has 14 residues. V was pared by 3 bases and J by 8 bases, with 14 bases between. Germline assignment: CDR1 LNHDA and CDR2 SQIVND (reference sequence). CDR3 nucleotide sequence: TGTGCCAGTAGTATGTCCCTCTTTGGGGATGAGCAGTTCTTC. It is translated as CASSMSLFGDEQFF.

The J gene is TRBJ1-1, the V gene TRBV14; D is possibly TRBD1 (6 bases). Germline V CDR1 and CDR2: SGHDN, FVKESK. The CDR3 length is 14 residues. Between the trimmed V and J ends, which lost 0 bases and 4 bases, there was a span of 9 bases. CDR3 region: CASSQDTGSTEAFF. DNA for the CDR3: TGTGCCAGCAGCCAAGATACAGGGAGCACTGAAGCTTTCTTT.

The CDR3 reads CSSKPFLSGGPRGEQFF. In DNA form, the CDR3 reads TGCAGTTCCAAACCCTTCCTTAGCGGGGGCCCCCGCGGTGAGCAGTTCTTC. The chain joins TRBV20-1 to TRBJ2-1; 9 nucleotides agree with TRBD2. The junction had 23 bases not matched to a gene; V was cut back by 8 bases and J by 9 bases. CDR3 length equals 17 residues. Germline V lookup: CDR1 DFQATT, CDR2 SNEGSKA (reference sequence).

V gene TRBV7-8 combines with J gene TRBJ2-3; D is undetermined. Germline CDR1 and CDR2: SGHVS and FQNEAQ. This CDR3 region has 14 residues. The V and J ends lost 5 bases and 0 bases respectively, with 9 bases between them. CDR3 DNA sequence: TGTGCCAGCAGCCCTGAGACGAGCACAGATACGCAGTATTTT. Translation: CASSPETSTDTQYF.

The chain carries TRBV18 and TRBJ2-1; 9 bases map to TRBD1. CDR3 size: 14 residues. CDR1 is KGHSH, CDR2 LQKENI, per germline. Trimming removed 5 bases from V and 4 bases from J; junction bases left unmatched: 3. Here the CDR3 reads CASSGTGSYNEQFF. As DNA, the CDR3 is TGTGCCAGCTCAGGGACAGGGTCTTACAATGAGCAGTTCTTC.

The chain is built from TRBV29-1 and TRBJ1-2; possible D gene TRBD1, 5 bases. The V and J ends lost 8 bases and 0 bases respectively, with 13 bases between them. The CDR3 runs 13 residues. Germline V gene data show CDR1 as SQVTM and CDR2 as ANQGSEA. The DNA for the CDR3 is TGCAGCACATGGGACGGCACTAACTATGGCTACACCTTC. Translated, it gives CSTWDGTNYGYTF.

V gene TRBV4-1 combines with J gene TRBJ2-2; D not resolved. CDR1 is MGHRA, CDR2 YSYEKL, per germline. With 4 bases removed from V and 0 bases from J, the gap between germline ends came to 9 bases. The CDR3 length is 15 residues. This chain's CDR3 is CASSRPGPNTGELFF. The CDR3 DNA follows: TGCGCCAGCAGCCGCCCTGGACCGAACACCGGGGAGCTGTTTTTT.

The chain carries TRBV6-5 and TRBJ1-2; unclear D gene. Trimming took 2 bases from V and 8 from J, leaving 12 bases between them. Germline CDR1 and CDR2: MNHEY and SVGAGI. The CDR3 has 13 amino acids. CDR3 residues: CASSYGRAQGYTF. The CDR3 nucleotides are TGTGCCAGCAGTTACGGGCGGGCCCAAGGCTACACCTTC.

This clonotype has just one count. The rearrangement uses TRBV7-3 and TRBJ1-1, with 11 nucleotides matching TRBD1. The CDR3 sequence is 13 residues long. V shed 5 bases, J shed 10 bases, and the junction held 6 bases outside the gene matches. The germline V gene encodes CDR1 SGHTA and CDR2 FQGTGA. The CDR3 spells CASSVGQGAGAFF. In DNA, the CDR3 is TGTGCCAGCAGCGTCGGACAGGGGGCGGGAGCTTTCTTT.

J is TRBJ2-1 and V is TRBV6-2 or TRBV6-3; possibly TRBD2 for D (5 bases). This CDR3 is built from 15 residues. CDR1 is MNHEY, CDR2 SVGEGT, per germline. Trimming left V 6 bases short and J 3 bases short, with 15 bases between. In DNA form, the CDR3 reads TGTGCCAGCAGGATCTCGGCGGGCTTCTACAATGAGCAGTTCTTC. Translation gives CASRISAGFYNEQFF.

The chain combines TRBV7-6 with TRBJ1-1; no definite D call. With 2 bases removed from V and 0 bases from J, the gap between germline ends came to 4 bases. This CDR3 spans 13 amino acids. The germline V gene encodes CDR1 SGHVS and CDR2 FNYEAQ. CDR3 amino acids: CASSLNVNTEAFF. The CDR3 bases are TGTGCCAGCAGCTTAAACGTGAACACTGAAGCTTTCTTT.

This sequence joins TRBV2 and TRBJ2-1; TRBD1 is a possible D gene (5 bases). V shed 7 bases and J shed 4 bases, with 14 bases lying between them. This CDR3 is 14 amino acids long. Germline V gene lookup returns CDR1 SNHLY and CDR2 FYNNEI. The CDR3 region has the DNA TGTGCCAGCACCGCAATGGGGCAATACAATGAGCAGTTCTTC. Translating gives CASTAMGQYNEQFF.

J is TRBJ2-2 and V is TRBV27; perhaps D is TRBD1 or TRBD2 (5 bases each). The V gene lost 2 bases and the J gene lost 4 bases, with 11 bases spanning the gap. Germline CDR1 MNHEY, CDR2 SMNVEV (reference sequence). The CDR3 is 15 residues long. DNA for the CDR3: TGTGCCAGCAGTTTAGGGACCCAGGGCACCGGGGAGCTGTTTTTT. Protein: CASSLGTQGTGELFF.

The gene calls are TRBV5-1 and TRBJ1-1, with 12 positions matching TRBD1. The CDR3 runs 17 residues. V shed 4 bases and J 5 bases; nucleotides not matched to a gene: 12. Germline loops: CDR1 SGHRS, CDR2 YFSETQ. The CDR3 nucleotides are TGCGCCAGCAGCGGGACCGGGACAGGGGGCGTCGGAACTGAAGCTTTCTTT. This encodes CASSGTGTGGVGTEAFF.

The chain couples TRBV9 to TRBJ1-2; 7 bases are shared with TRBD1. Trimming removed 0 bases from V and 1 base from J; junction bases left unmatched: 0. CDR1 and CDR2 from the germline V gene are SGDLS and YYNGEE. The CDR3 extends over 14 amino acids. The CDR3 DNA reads TGTGCCAGCAGCGTAGGGGACAGTAACTATGGCTACACCTTC. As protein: CASSVGDSNYGYTF.

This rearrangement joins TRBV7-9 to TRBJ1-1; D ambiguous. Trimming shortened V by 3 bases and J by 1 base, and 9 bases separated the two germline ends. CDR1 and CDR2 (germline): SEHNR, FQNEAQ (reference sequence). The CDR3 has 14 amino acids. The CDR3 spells CASSFWERNTEAFF. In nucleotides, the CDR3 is TGTGCCAGCAGCTTTTGGGAAAGGAACACTGAAGCTTTCTTT.

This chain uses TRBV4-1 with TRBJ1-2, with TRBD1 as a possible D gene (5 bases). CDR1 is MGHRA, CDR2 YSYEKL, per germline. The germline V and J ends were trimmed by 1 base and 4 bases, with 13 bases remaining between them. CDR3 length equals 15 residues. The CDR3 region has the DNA TGCGCCAGCAGCCAAGTCTCCCAGGGCAGCTATGGCTACACCTTC. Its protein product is CASSQVSQGSYGYTF.